One and the same sample provided the 5 T cell receptor beta chains below, sequenced in a study of blood T cell repertoires in COVID-19. The protocol was immunoSEQ multiplex PCR, while the TCRdb copy is restricted to in-frame clones and leaves out a portion. The sample yields just under 65,000 clones, 65% to 90% seen once. Material: peripheral blood. Every receptor here comes from a man between 35 and 55 years old with acute or convalescent COVID-19.

The DNA of the CDR3 is TGTGCCTGGAGCACCGGGAGCACAGATACGCAGTATTTT. Amino acids: CAWSTGSTDTQYF. The chain is built from TRBV30 and TRBJ2-3; D remains unclear. Germline V gene sequence: CDR1 GTSNPN, CDR2 SVGIG (reference sequence). Trimming stripped 3 bases from V and 0 bases from J, with 7 bases between. CDR3 length: 13 amino acids.

This clone was observed a few times. CDR3 DNA sequence: TGTGCCAGCAGCTTGGACTCCAGCTCCTACGAGCAGTACTTC. Its protein product is CASSLDSSSYEQYF. The chain joins TRBV7-3 to TRBJ2-7; weak D call: TRBD2 (5 bases). Trimming stripped 3 bases from V and 0 bases from J, with 9 bases between. Germline V gives CDR1 SGHTA, CDR2 FQGTGA. CDR3 size: 14 residues.

The gene calls are TRBV7-2 and TRBJ2-7, with TRBD1 matching 8 bases. The CDR3 is made up of 15 amino acids. The J segment lost 1 base and the V segment lost 1 base, leaving 3 bases of the junction unmatched. CDR1 is SGHTA and CDR2 is FQGNSA in the germline V gene. DNA for the CDR3: TGTGCCAGCAGCTTAGGACAGGGGAGTTCCTACGAGCAGTACTTC. Protein: CASSLGQGSSYEQYF.

V is TRBV2 and J is TRBJ2-3, with 11 bases lining up with TRBD2. Trimming took 6 bases from V and 4 from J; bases not matched to a gene: 6. The CDR3 extends over 15 amino acids. From germline, CDR1 is SNHLY and CDR2 FYNNEI. CDR3 sequence (DNA): TGTGCCAGCAGCAGTCTAGCGGGGGGCCCAGATACGCAGTATTTT. Residues: CASSSLAGGPDTQYF. The complete variable domain, with remaining parts taken from reference TRBV2 and TRBJ2-3, reads EPEVTQTPSHQVTQMGQEVILRCVPISNHLYFYWYRQILGQKVEFLVSFYNNEISEKSEIFDDQFSVERPDGSNFTLKIRSTKLEDSAMYFCASSSLAGGPDTQYFGPGTRLTVL.

The chain uses TRBV19 and TRBJ2-7, with a weak D call TRBD2 (5 bases). CDR3 size: 15 residues. Germline CDR1 is LNHDA and CDR2 is SQIVND (reference sequence). Trimming removed 4 bases at V and 2 bases at J, with 15 bases between. The CDR3 loop is CASSNPAQRTYEQYF. The CDR3 nucleotides are TGTGCCAGTAGTAACCCAGCGCAGCGGACCTACGAGCAGTACTTC.